The 25 T cell receptor beta chains below all came from one sample that was sequenced in a study. TCRdb recomputed calls from the RT-PCR reads with MiXCR, one row per CDR3 protein. The data show around 700,000 distinct CDR3 sequences, 11% to 15% seen once. The sample comprised memory CD4+ T cells from blood. These receptors came from a female donor in good health, serving as a healthy control.

This clonotype showed up just a few times. V usage is TRBV7-2 and J usage is TRBJ2-5; 10 bases are shared with TRBD2. The CDR3 runs to 14 residues. Germline V gene sequence: CDR1 SGHTA, CDR2 FQGNSA. J gave up 4 bases and V 5 bases, and 4 bases lay outside the gene matches. The CDR3 region has the DNA TGTGCCAGCAGCCTTGGGACTAGCGCAGAGACCCAGTACTTC. The encoded protein is CASSLGTSAETQYF.

V and J are TRBV18 and TRBJ2-7; D gene ambiguous. V was clipped by 3 bases and J by 3 bases, with 15 bases between them. Germline loops: CDR1 KGHSH, CDR2 LQKENI. The CDR3 is made up of 15 amino acids. The CDR3 loop is CASSPAADVIYEQYF. The CDR3 DNA is TGTGCCAGCTCACCCGCGGCTGACGTTATCTACGAGCAGTACTTC.

This clonotype was seen many times. The CDR3 region is CASSQGLAHPEKLFF. Written as DNA, the CDR3 is TGCGCCAGCAGCCAAGGGCTGGCGCATCCTGAAAAACTGTTTTTT. This chain links TRBV4-1 with TRBJ1-4; no firm D call. Per the germline V gene, CDR1 is MGHRA and CDR2 is YSYEKL. Trimming removed 1 base at V and 7 bases at J, with 13 bases between. The CDR3 sequence is 15 residues long.

This clonotype was detected many times. The chain recombines TRBV15 with TRBJ2-7; D not certain. The ends were cut back, 1 base at V and 2 bases at J, with 9 bases in the middle. Germline V gene sequence: CDR1 LNHNV, CDR2 YYDKDF (reference sequence). The length of the CDR3 is 14 residues. The chain's CDR3 is CATSRGAETYEQYF. In nucleotides, the CDR3 is TGTGCCACCAGCAGAGGGGCAGAAACCTACGAGCAGTACTTC.

J is TRBJ1-6 and V is TRBV6-6; no reliable D call. This CDR3 has 15 amino acids. V lost 2 bases and J 7 bases, leaving 12 bases between the germline ends. Germline lookup yields CDR1 MNHNY and CDR2 SVGAGI (reference sequence). For the CDR3, the DNA is TGTGCCAGCAGTTACGATACGGGAACAAATTCACCCCTCCACTTT. Protein product: CASSYDTGTNSPLHF.

This clonotype appeared a few times. The V gene is TRBV19, the J gene TRBJ2-7; no clear D. CDR1 and CDR2 (germline): LNHDA, SQIVND (reference sequence). The CDR3 sequence is 13 residues long. The V end was cut by 2 bases, the J end by 2 bases, with 7 bases between. CDR3 coding DNA: TGTGCCAGTAGTATAAACGGGCCCTACGAGCAGTACTTC. Translation: CASSINGPYEQYF.

In this sample, this clonotype turned up a few times. V usage is TRBV7-9 and J usage is TRBJ2-1, with 8 positions matching TRBD2. With 5 bases clipped from V and 3 bases from J, the junction kept 9 bases outside the gene matches. The CDR3 has 16 residues. The germline V gene has CDR1 SEHNR and CDR2 FQNEAQ (reference sequence). The CDR3 nucleotides are TGTGCCAGCAGCCCCGGGGGGGACTTGAGCTACAATGAGCAGTTCTTC. The encoded protein is CASSPGGDLSYNEQFF.

This clonotype was observed a handful of times. V and J are TRBV4-2 and TRBJ1-5, with a tentative D call TRBD1 (5 bases). This CDR3 has 16 residues. Between the trimmed V and J ends, which lost 3 bases and 5 bases, there was a span of 17 bases. Germline V gene lookup returns CDR1 LGHNA and CDR2 YNFKEQ. CDR3 nucleotide sequence: TGTGCCAGCAGCCAGTCAGGACCAAGAGGGGATCAGCCCCAGCATTTT. It specifies CASSQSGPRGDQPQHF.

The V gene is TRBV7-9, the J gene TRBJ2-3; 9 bases are shared with TRBD2. CDR1 and CDR2 from the germline V gene are SEHNR and FQNEAQ (reference sequence). The CDR3 consists of 16 residues. Unmatched junction bases numbered 9, after V lost 3 bases and J lost 5 bases. This CDR3 is CASSFGAGGPRDTQYF. The CDR3 region has the DNA TGTGCCAGCAGCTTTGGGGCGGGAGGGCCCCGAGATACGCAGTATTTT. The full variable domain, with the rest looked up from reference TRBV7-9 and TRBJ2-3, is DTGVSQNPRHKITKRGQNVTFRCDPISEHNRLYWYRQTLGQGPEFLTYFQNEAQLEKSRLLSDRFSAERPKGSFSTLEIQRTEQGDSAMYLCASSFGAGGPRDTQYFGPGTRLTVL.

The chain uses TRBV18 and TRBJ1-1; D gene uncertain. Per germline, CDR1 KGHSH and CDR2 LQKENI. The V gene lost 6 bases and the J gene lost 0 bases, with 17 bases spanning the gap. The CDR3 has 16 residues. This CDR3 is CASSETTGSVNTEAFF. As DNA, the CDR3 is TGTGCCAGCTCCGAAACTACGGGGTCCGTGAACACTGAAGCTTTCTTT.

This clonotype was seen only a few times. The chain is built from TRBV28 and TRBJ2-7; 7 bases map to TRBD2. V dropped 3 bases and J dropped 2; count of bases not matched to a gene: 4. Germline V gene lookup returns CDR1 MDHEN and CDR2 SYDVKM. CDR3 size: 14 residues. Here the CDR3 reads CASSLGGVAYEQYF. For the CDR3, the DNA is TGTGCCAGCAGTTTGGGGGGGGTAGCCTACGAGCAGTACTTC.

This chain links TRBV4-2 with TRBJ1-3, with D uncertain. The CDR3 has 15 residues. CDR1 is LGHNA, CDR2 YNFKEQ, per germline. V was cut by 3 bases and J by 1 base, with 10 bases left in between. This chain's CDR3 is CASSQTSPSGNTIYF. Here the CDR3 DNA reads TGTGCCAGCAGCCAGACATCCCCGTCTGGAAACACCATATATTTT.

This clonotype has ten or more counts. The V and J genes are TRBV4-2 and TRBJ2-2; D unclear. The CDR3 covers 16 residues. Germline V gene sequence: CDR1 LGHNA, CDR2 YNFKEQ. The V and J ends lost 1 base and 7 bases respectively, with 16 bases between them. In DNA, the CDR3 is TGTGCCAGCAGCCAAGGAAGACGGCCCATGAGCGGGGAGCTGTTTTTT. It translates to CASSQGRRPMSGELFF.

This chain joins TRBV24-1 and TRBJ1-4, with TRBD1 as a possible D gene (5 bases). Germline V gene sequence: CDR1 KGHDR, CDR2 SFDVKD. The CDR3 covers 16 residues. The germline V and J ends were trimmed by 5 bases and 5 bases, with 17 bases remaining between them. CDR3 sequence reads: CATSAPEGGGNEKLFF. For the CDR3, the DNA is TGTGCCACCAGTGCCCCCGAGGGCGGGGGGAATGAAAAACTGTTTTTT.

There are a few counts of this clonotype. CDR3 residues: CASEEQGRDEQYF. CDR3 coding DNA: TGTGCCAGCGAAGAACAGGGGAGGGACGAGCAGTACTTC. This chain connects TRBV28 to TRBJ2-7; TRBD1 or TRBD2 may be the D gene (7 bases each). Trimming took off 8 bases at V and 5 bases at J, with 16 bases between the two ends. The CDR3 loop spans 13 amino acids. Germline values: CDR1 MDHEN, CDR2 SYDVKM.

This clonotype was observed many times. The chain combines TRBV10-3 with TRBJ1-4, with D unresolved. This CDR3 region has 15 residues. Germline V gene sequence: CDR1 ENHRY, CDR2 SYGVKD. Trimming cost V 4 bases and J 7 bases, with 16 bases left between them. CDR3 DNA sequence: TGTGCCATCAGTGTTCAGGCTGGACCTAGTGAAAAACTGTTTTTT. It codes for CAISVQAGPSEKLFF.

The chain links TRBV6-5 to TRBJ2-1, with D unresolved. Germline V lookup: CDR1 MNHEY, CDR2 SVGAGI. Trimming took 4 bases from V and 1 from J, leaving 11 bases between them. The CDR3 extends over 15 amino acids. CDR3 nucleotides: TGTGCCAGCAGTTCGCACGACGGATCCTACAATGAGCAGTTCTTC. Protein sequence: CASSSHDGSYNEQFF.

The CDR3: CASSEPQGPETQYF. In nucleotides, the CDR3 is TGTGCCAGCAGCGAACCACAGGGCCCCGAGACCCAGTACTTC. V usage is TRBV5-4 and J usage is TRBJ2-5; tentatively, D is TRBD1 (6 bases). Trimming took 4 bases from V and 5 from J, leaving 15 bases between them. CDR1 is SGHNT, CDR2 YYREEE, per germline (reference sequence). CDR3 size: 14 residues.

CDR3 nucleotide sequence: TGTGCCATCAGTGGGTTAGGGGAAATTTATGAAAAACTGTTTTTT. Its protein product is CAISGLGEIYEKLFF. The chain couples TRBV10-3 to TRBJ1-4, with a possible D match to TRBD1 (5 bases). The germline CDR1 and CDR2 sequences are ENHRY and SYGVKD. The CDR3 spans 15 residues. Trimming cost V 4 bases and J 6 bases, with 15 bases left between them.

This rearrangement joins TRBV20-1 to TRBJ1-1; 7 bases agree with TRBD1. CDR1 and CDR2 (germline): DFQATT, SNEGSKA (reference sequence). V gave up 5 bases and J gave up 1 base; unmatched junction bases: 7. The CDR3 is made up of 14 amino acids. CDR3 protein: CSASRQGPNTEAFF. The CDR3, as DNA: TGCAGTGCTTCACGACAGGGCCCGAACACTGAAGCTTTCTTT.

This chain's CDR3 is CASRSVRLDYGYTF. The CDR3 DNA is TGTGCCAGTAGAAGTGTTCGACTAGACTATGGCTACACCTTC. The chain carries TRBV19 and TRBJ1-2; no clear D gene. V was clipped by 6 bases and J by 3 bases, with 14 bases between them. The CDR3 length is 14 residues. Germline V CDR1 and CDR2: LNHDA, SQIVND (reference sequence).

V usage is TRBV6-5 and J usage is TRBJ2-3; TRBD2 agrees at 14 bases. Per the germline V gene, CDR1 is MNHEY and CDR2 is SVGAGI. V shed 7 bases, J shed 6 bases, and the junction held 9 bases outside the gene matches. This CDR3 region has 16 residues. The CDR3 DNA sequence: TGTGCCAGCATGAGTAAGGGACTAGCGGGAGTCGATACGCAGTATTTT. Encoded protein: CASMSKGLAGVDTQYF.

V and J are TRBV5-1 and TRBJ2-1; D is uncertain. The CDR3 sequence is 15 residues long. Germline V lookup: CDR1 SGHRS, CDR2 YFSETQ. Trimming took 3 bases from V and 1 from J, leaving 11 bases between them. CDR3 nucleotide sequence: TGCGCCAGCAGCTGGAGTGGGCTTTCCTACAATGAGCAGTTCTTC. This gives the protein CASSWSGLSYNEQFF.

At least ten counts were recorded for this clonotype. The rearrangement links TRBV20-1 to TRBJ2-5; 9 bases are shared with TRBD2. Losses at the gene ends were 0 bases for V and 1 base for J; bases not matched to a gene: 3. This CDR3 has 15 residues. The V gene's germline CDR1 is DFQATT and CDR2 SNEGSKA (reference sequence). The CDR3 region has the DNA TGCAGTGCTAGAGATGGCGGGAGGGCCCAAGAGACCCAGTACTTC. Translating it yields CSARDGGRAQETQYF.

This clonotype was counted only a few times. The V call is TRBV5-5, the J call TRBJ1-4; 7 bases line up with TRBD1. Looked up from germline, CDR1 is SGHKS and CDR2 is YYEKEE (reference sequence). V shed 4 bases, J shed 6 bases, and the junction held 12 bases outside the gene matches. This CDR3 has 16 residues. CDR3 protein: CASSVPDRFEDEKLFF. CDR3 nucleotides: TGTGCCAGCAGCGTACCGGACAGGTTTGAAGATGAAAAACTGTTTTTT.